This T cell receptor beta chain appears in the sequencing data of a study of T cell responses to AZD1222 COVID-19 vaccine. Study-level points and caveats: Close to half of spike-specific TCRs reportedly recognize unmutated variant regions.

The data were produced by immunoSEQ multiplex PCR, yet TCRdb's version contains in-frame clones alone and is incomplete. This table has 100,000 or so clones, less than 90% appearing once. Details on this clone: Its antigen remains unidentified. The sample contains more than one DNA sequence encoding this CDR3.

Sample: peripheral blood, taken on day 0 of AZD1222 vaccination. This receptor was identified in an adult in good health.

For the CDR3, the DNA is TGTGCCAGCAGCTTACAACAGGGGGCTGGAAACACCATATATTTT. Encoded protein: CASSLQQGAGNTIYF. V is TRBV7-2 and J is TRBJ1-3, with TRBD1 matching 8 bases. V shed 2 bases, J shed 2 bases, and the junction held 2 bases outside the gene matches. The V gene's germline CDR1 is SGHTA and CDR2 FQGNSA. The CDR3 extends over 15 amino acids.